This T cell receptor (beta chain) appears in the sequencing data of a study of cytomegalovirus exposure and HLA in healthy donors. The V and J ends lost 6 bases and 4 bases, in that order; junction bases with no gene match: 6. Germline values: CDR1 MGHRA, CDR2 YSYEKL. The CDR3 consists of 15 residues. Vbeta (60) and Jbeta (13) primers were used in the PCR. Data came from immunoSEQ multiplex PCR; TCRdb stores just in-frame clones and leaves some out. The sample yields about 90,000 clones, less than 75% seen once. The chain joins TRBV4-1 to TRBJ2-1; TRBD2 aligns across 10 bases. Sequencing input: PBMCs. The sequence was collected from a woman in her 30s in good health and CMV-seropositive. CDR3 sequence reads: CASSISGGIYNEQFF. For the CDR3, the DNA is TGCGCCAGCAGTATTAGCGGGGGGATTTACAATGAGCAGTTCTTC.